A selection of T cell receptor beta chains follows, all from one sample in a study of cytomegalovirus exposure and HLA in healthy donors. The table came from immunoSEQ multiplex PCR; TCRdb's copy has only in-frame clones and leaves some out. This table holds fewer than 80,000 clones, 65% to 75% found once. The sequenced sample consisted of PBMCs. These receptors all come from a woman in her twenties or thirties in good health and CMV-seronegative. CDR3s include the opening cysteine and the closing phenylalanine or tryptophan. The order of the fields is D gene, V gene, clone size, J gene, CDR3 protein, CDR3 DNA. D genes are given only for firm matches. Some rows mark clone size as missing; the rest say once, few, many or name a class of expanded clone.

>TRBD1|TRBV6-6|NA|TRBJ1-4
CASSYSGTGGEKLFF
TGTGCCAGCAGTTACTCCGGGACAGGGGGTGAAAAACTGTTTTTT
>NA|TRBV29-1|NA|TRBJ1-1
CSVARNTEAFF
TGCAGCGTTGCGAGGAACACTGAAGCTTTCTTT
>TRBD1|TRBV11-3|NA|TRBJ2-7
CASSLDGQDYEQYF
TGTGCCAGCAGCTTAGACGGACAGGACTACGAGCAGTACTTC
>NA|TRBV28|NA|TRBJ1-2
CASSLWGGVNYGYTF
TGTGCCAGCAGTTTATGGGGCGGGGTTAACTATGGCTACACCTTC
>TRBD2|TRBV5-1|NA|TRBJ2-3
CASSWLSGADTQYF
TGCGCCAGCAGCTGGTTAAGCGGGGCAGATACGCAGTATTTT
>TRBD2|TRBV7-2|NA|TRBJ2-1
CASSAGLADYNEQFF
TGTGCCAGCAGCGCCGGTCTAGCGGACTACAATGAGCAGTTCTTC
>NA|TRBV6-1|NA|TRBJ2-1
CASSEDGGRRRYNEQFF
TGTGCCAGCAGTGAAGACGGAGGGCGGAGGCGGTACAATGAGCAGTTCTTC
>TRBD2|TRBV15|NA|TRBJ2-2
CATSREWGGVGGELFF
TGTGCCACCAGCAGAGAGTGGGGAGGGGTAGGCGGGGAGCTGTTTTTT
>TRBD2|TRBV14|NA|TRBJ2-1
CASSQFRLAPNEQFF
TGTGCCAGCAGCCAATTCAGACTAGCGCCCAATGAGCAGTTCTTC
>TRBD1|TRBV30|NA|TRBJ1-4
CAGQGRNEKLFF
TGTGCCGGACAGGGGCGAAATGAAAAACTGTTTTTT
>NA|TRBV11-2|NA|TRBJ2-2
CASSPPVAGELFF
TGTGCCAGCAGCCCCCCCGTCGCCGGGGAGCTGTTTTTT
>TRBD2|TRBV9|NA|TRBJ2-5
CASSETSGRTWTETQYF
TGTGCCAGCAGCGAGACTAGCGGGAGAACGTGGACGGAGACCCAGTACTTC
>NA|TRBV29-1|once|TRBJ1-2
CSVALSGRGYTF
TGCAGCGTCGCCCTTAGTGGGAGGGGCTACACCTTC
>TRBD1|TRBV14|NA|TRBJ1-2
CASSHEGQGVHGYTF
TGTGCCAGCAGCCACGAGGGACAGGGGGTTCATGGCTACACCTTC
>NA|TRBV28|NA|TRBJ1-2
CASSVRGADGYTF
TGTGCCAGTTCCGTTCGTGGGGCAGATGGCTACACCTTC
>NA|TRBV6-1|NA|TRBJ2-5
CASRDISIQETQYF
TGTGCCAGCAGGGACATTTCTATCCAAGAGACCCAGTACTTC
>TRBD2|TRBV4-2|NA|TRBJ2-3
CASSRLAGGPSTDTQYF
TGTGCCAGCAGCCGCCTAGCGGGAGGCCCCAGCACAGATACGCAGTATTTT
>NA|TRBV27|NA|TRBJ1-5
CASQRGGSNQPQHF
TGTGCCAGCCAAAGGGGGGGTAGCAATCAGCCCCAGCATTTT
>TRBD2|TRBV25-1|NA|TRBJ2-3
CASRNSGRGTDTQYF
TGTGCCAGCAGAAATAGCGGGAGGGGCACAGATACGCAGTATTTT
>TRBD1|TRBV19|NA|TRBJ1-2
CASSIGQGANGYTF
TGTGCCAGTAGTATTGGACAGGGGGCAAATGGCTACACCTTC
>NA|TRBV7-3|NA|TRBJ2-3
CASSFQPSRTLASRTDTQYF
TGTGCCAGCAGCTTCCAACCATCCCGGACACTTGCTTCCCGCACAGATACGCAGTATTTT
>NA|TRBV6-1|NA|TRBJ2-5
CATTLLGAGQETQYF
TGTGCCACCACCCTCTTAGGGGCAGGGCAAGAGACCCAGTACTTC
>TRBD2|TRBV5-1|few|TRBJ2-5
CASSLGLAQETQYF
TGCGCCAGCAGCTTGGGACTAGCGCAAGAGACCCAGTACTTC
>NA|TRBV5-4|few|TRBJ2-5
CASSLKGAETQYF
TGTGCCAGCAGCTTGAAAGGGGCCGAGACCCAGTACTTC
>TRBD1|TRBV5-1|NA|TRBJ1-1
CASSHRTGIGAFF
TGCGCCAGCAGCCACAGGACAGGCATTGGGGCTTTCTTT
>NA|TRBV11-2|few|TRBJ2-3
CASSLVPGSDTQYF
TGTGCCAGCAGCTTAGTACCAGGGTCGGATACGCAGTATTTT
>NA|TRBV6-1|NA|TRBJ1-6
CASSEYLGARTLHF
TGTGCCAGCAGTGAATATTTAGGGGCTCGGACCCTCCACTTT
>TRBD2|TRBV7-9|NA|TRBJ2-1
CASSFGTSGSNEQFF
TGTGCCAGCAGCTTCGGGACTAGCGGGAGCAATGAGCAGTTCTTC
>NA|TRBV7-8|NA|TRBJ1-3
CASSPPRRGSGNTIYF
TGTGCCAGCAGCCCACCCCGCAGGGGCTCTGGAAACACCATATATTTT
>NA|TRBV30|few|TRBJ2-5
CAWSETLAQETQYF
TGTGCCTGGAGCGAGACTTTGGCCCAAGAGACCCAGTACTTC
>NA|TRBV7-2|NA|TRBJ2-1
CASSLATRSYNEQFF
TGTGCCAGCAGCCTTGCGACTAGATCCTACAATGAGCAGTTCTTC
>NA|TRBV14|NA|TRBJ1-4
CASSQQGTNEKLFF
TGTGCCAGCAGCCAACAGGGAACTAATGAAAAACTGTTTTTT
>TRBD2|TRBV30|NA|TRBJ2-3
CAWRSSGKTDTQYF
TGTGCCTGGAGGTCTAGCGGGAAGACAGATACGCAGTATTTT
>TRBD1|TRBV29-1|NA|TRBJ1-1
CSARGMNTEAFF
TGCAGCGCCAGGGGGATGAACACTGAAGCTTTCTTT
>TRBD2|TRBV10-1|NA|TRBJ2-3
CASRSGGTDTQYF
TGCGCCAGCAGAAGCGGGGGCACAGATACGCAGTATTTT
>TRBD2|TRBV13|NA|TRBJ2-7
CASSPTSGALYEQYF
TGTGCCAGCAGCCCTACTAGCGGGGCCCTCTACGAGCAGTACTTC
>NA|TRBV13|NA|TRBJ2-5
CASSLVNFLAPNQETQYF
TGTGCCAGCAGCCTCGTGAACTTCCTAGCACCGAACCAAGAGACCCAGTACTTC
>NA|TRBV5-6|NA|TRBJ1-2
CASSPTGGGYGYTF
TGTGCCAGCAGCCCGACGGGAGGGGGCTATGGCTACACCTTC
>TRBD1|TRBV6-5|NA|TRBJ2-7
CASTVAGQGYEQYF
TGTGCCAGCACCGTCGCGGGACAGGGGTACGAGCAGTACTTC
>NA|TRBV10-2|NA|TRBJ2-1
CASSGRRALHEQFF
TGCGCCAGCAGTGGACGGAGGGCGCTCCATGAGCAGTTCTTC
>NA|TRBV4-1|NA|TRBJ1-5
CASRQDSTLGQPQHF
TGCGCCAGCAGGCAGGACAGCACTTTGGGTCAGCCCCAGCATTTT
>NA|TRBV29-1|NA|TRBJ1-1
CSVEGRGGSAIEAFF
TGCAGCGTTGAAGGGCGGGGGGGGAGTGCGATTGAAGCTTTCTTT
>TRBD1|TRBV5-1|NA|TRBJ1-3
CASSYDRDSGNTIYF
TGCGCCAGCAGCTACGACAGGGACTCTGGAAACACCATATATTTT
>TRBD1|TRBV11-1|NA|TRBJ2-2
CASSSPNRGRSTGELFF
TGTGCCAGCAGCTCACCAAACAGGGGCCGAAGTACCGGGGAGCTGTTTTTT
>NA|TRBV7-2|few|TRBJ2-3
CASSLGGATDTQYF
TGTGCCAGCAGCTTGGGGGGAGCCACAGATACGCAGTATTTT
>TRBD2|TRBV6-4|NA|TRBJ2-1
CASNGTSGRGKSSYNEQFF
TGTGCCAGCAACGGGACTAGCGGGAGGGGGAAGAGCTCCTACAATGAGCAGTTCTTC
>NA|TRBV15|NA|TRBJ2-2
CATSFTGHAGELFF
TGTGCCACCAGTTTCACGGGTCACGCCGGGGAGCTGTTTTTT
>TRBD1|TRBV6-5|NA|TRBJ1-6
CASRPDRVQNSPLHF
TGTGCCAGCAGACCCGACAGGGTTCAGAATTCACCCCTCCACTTT
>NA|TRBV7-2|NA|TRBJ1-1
CASSPWGGRSLAEAFF
TGTGCCAGCAGCCCCTGGGGGGGCAGGTCGCTGGCTGAAGCTTTCTTT
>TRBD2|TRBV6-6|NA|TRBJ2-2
CASSYSGKGTGELFF
TGTGCCAGCAGTTACAGCGGGAAGGGGACCGGGGAGCTGTTTTTT
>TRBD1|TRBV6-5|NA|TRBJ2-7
CASSPYRGQYEQYF
TGTGCCAGCAGCCCCTACAGGGGGCAATACGAGCAGTACTTC
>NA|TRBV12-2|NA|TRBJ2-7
CASRLEVEREEYEQYF
TGTGCAAGTCGCTTAGAGGTAGAGCGGGAGGAGTACGAGCAGTACTTC
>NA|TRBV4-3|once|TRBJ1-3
CASSPYGEIGNTIYF
TGCGCCAGCAGCCCCTACGGGGAAATAGGAAACACCATATATTTT
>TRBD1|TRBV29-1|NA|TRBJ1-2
CSVAGTVYGYTF
TGCAGCGTGGCCGGGACAGTCTATGGCTACACCTTC
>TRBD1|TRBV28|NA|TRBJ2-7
CASSSSGTGYSEQYF
TGTGCCAGCAGTTCGTCCGGGACAGGGTACTCCGAGCAGTACTTC